This TCR beta chain was recorded in a study of blood T cell repertoires in COVID-19. Original processing methods: Amplifying reference gene primers gave estimates of nucleated cell counts. The table came from immunoSEQ multiplex PCR; TCRdb's copy has only in-frame clones and leaves some out. V and J calls and clone size are as listed in that table; D and trimming were resolved from the DNA. The data contain about 120,000 clones, 75% to 80% of them singletons. Unmatched junction bases numbered 3, after V lost 2 bases and J lost 3 bases. Germline loops: CDR1 SGHTA, CDR2 FQGNSA. CDR3 length: 15 amino acids.

Sequencing used peripheral blood. This chain connects TRBV7-2 to TRBJ2-7, with 11 bases fitting TRBD2. This clonotype originated in an elderly woman with active or convalescent COVID-19. CDR3 nucleotides: TGTGCCAGCAGCTTATCGACTAGCGGGGACTACGAGCAGTACTTC. Translation: CASSLSTSGDYEQYF.